This T cell receptor beta chain was obtained from a study of T cells in Graves' hyperthyroidism and ophthalmopathy. As regards this clonotype: Its cognate antigen is unknown.

Findings of the study overall: It was a median about 6.5 months before onset that the model predicted ophthalmopathy. In blood, most of the thyroid clonotypes expanded above 0.001 were also present.

RNA transcripts provided the source from which TCR beta CDR3 regions were amplified. The HTBI primer set drove a first-round RT-PCR of the TCR CDR3. MiXCR was run by TCRdb on the multiplex PCR reads, yielding one entry per CDR3 protein. The table shows roughly 500,000 distinct CDR3 sequences, with around 45% occurring only once. The clonotype comes from an adult woman with Graves' disease, either hyperthyroidism or ophthalmopathy (not recorded which). The material sequenced was peripheral blood or thyroid tissue (not recorded which).

CDR3 DNA sequence: TGCAGCGGGGCGAGGGGGGCATATGAAAAACTGTTTTTT. This gives the protein CSGARGAYEKLFF. The chain carries TRBV29-1 and TRBJ1-4; possible D gene TRBD1, 6 bases. Germline values: CDR1 SQVTM, CDR2 ANQGSEA. The CDR3 covers 13 residues. The V gene lost 7 bases and the J gene lost 6 bases, with 15 bases spanning the gap.